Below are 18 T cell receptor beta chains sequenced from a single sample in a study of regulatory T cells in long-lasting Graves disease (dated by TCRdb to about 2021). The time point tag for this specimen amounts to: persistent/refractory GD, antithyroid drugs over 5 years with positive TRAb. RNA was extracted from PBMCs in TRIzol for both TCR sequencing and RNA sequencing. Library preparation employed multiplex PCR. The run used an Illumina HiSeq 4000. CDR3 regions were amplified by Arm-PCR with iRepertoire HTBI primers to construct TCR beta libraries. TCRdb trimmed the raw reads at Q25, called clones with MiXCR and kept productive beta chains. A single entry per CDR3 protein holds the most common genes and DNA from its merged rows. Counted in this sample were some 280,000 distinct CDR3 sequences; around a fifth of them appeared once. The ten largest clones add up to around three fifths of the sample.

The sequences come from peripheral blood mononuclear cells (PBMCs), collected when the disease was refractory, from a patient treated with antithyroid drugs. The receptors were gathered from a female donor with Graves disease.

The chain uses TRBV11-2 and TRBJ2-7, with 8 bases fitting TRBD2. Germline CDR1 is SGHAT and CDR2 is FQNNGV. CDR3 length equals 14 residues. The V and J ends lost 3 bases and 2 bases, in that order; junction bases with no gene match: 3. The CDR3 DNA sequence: TGTGCCAGCAGCTTTAGCGGGAACCCCTACGAGCAGTACTTC. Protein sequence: CASSFSGNPYEQYF.

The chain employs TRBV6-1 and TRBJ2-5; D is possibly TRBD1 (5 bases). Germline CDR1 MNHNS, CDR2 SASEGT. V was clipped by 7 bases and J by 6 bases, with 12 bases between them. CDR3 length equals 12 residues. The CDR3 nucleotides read TGTGCCAGCAAAGGGGCTCCGAAGACCCAGTACTTC. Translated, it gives CASKGAPKTQYF.

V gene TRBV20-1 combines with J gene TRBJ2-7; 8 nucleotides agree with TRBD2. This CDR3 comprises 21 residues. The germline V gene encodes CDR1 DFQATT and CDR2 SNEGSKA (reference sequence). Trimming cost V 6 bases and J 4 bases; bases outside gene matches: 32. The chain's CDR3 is CSAAGHDLGTSRPSYIYEQYF. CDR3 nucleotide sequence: TGCAGTGCCGCGGGACATGATTTGGGGACTAGTAGGCCGTCTTATATATACGAGCAGTACTTC.

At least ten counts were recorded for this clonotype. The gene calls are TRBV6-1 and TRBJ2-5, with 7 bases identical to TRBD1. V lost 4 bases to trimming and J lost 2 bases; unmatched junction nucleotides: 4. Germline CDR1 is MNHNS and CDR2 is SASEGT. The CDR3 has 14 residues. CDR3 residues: CASSVGTAQETQYF. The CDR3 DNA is TGTGCCAGCAGTGTTGGGACAGCACAAGAGACCCAGTACTTC.

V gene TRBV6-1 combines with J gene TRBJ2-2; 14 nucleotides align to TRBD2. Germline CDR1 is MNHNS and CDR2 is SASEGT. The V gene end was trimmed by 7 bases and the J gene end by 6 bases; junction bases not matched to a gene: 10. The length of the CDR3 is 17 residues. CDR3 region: CASNPGLAGEVAGELFF. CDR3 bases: TGTGCCAGCAATCCGGGACTAGCGGGAGAAGTAGCCGGGGAGCTGTTTTTT.

The CDR3 reads CASSQVGYGYTF. CDR3 DNA sequence: TGTGCCAGCAGCCAAGTAGGATATGGCTACACCTTC. The chain employs TRBV4-2 and TRBJ1-2; D not resolved. Trimming took 1 base from V and 5 from J, leaving 5 bases between them. CDR3 length equals 12 residues. Germline V gene sequence: CDR1 LGHNA, CDR2 YNFKEQ.

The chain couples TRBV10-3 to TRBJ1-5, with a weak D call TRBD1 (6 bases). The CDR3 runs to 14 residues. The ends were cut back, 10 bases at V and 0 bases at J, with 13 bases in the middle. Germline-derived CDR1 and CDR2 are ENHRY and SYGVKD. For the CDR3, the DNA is TGTGCCACCAGGACAGCCGATAGCAATCAGCCCCAGCATTTT. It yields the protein CATRTADSNQPQHF.

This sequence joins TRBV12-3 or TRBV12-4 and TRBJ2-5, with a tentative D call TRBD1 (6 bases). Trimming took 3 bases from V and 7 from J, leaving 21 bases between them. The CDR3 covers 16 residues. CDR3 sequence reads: CASSFLPDSLYGTQYF. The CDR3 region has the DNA TGTGCCAGCAGTTTTTTGCCGGACAGTCTATATGGGACCCAGTACTTC.

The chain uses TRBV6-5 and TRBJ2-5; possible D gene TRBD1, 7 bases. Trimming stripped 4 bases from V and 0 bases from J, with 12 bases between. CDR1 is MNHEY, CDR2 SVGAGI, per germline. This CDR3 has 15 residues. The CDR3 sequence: CASSLEGAYQETQYF. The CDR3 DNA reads TGTGCCAGCAGTTTGGAGGGGGCTTACCAAGAGACCCAGTACTTC.

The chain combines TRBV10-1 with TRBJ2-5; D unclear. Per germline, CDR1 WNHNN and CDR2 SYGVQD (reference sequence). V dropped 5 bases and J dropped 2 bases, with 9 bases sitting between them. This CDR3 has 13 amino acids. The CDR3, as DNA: TGCGCCAGCAGTCCCCAGGTACAAGAGACCCAGTACTTC. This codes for CASSPQVQETQYF.

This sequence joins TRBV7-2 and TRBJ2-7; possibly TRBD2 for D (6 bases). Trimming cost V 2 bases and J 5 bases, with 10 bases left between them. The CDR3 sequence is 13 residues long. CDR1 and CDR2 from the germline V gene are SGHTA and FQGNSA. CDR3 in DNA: TGTGCCAGCAGCTTATCGGGGGAGCACGAGCAGTACTTC. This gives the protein CASSLSGEHEQYF.

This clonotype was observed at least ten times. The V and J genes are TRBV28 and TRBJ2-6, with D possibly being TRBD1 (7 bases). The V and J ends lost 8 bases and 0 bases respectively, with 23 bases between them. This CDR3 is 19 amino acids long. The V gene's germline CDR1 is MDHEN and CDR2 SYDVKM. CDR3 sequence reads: CASGLSGDSFLSGANVLTF. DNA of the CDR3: TGTGCCAGCGGACTATCCGGGGACAGCTTTCTCTCTGGGGCCAACGTCCTGACTTTC.

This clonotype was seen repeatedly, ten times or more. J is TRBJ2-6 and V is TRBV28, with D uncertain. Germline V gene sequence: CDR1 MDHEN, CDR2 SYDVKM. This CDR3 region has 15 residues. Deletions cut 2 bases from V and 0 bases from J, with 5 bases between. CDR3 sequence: CASSLPGSGANVLTF. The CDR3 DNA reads TGTGCCAGCAGTTTACCGGGCTCTGGGGCCAACGTCCTGACTTTC. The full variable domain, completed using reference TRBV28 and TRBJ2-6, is DVKVTQSSRYLVKRTGEKVFLECVQDMDHENMFWYRQDPGLGLRLIYFSYDVKMKEKGDIPEGYSVSREKKERFSLILESASTNQTSMYLCASSLPGSGANVLTFGAGSRLTVL.

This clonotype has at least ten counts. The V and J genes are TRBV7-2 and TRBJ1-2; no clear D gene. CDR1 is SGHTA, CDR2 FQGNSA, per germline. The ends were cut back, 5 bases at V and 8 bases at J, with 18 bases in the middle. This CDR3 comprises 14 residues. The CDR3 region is CASSQYDSPVGYTF. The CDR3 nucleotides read TGTGCCAGCAGCCAATATGACTCCCCCGTGGGCTACACCTTC. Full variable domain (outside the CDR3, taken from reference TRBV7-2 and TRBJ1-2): GAGVSQSPSNKVTEKGKDVELRCDPISGHTALYWYRQSLGQGLEFLIYFQGNSAPDKSGLPSDRFSAERTGGSVSTLTIQRTQQEDSAVYLCASSQYDSPVGYTFGSGTRLTVV.

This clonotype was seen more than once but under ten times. CDR3 nucleotide sequence: TGCAGTGCTAGAGCTCACGGGGCCTATAATTCACCCCTCCACTTT. Protein sequence: CSARAHGAYNSPLHF. The chain couples TRBV20-1 to TRBJ1-6; no definite D call. This CDR3 comprises 15 residues. Germline assignment: CDR1 DFQATT and CDR2 SNEGSKA (reference sequence). Trimming shortened V by 1 base and J by 2 bases, and 9 bases separated the two germline ends.

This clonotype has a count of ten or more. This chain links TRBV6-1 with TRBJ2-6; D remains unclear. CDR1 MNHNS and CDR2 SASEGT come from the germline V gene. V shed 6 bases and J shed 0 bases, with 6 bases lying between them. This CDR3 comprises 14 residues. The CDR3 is CASSKSSGANVLTF. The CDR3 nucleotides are TGTGCCAGCAGCAAAAGCTCTGGGGCCAACGTCCTGACTTTC.

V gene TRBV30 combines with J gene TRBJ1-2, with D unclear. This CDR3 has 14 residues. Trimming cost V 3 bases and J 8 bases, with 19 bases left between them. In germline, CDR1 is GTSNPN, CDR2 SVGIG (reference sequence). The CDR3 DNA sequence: TGTGCCTGGAGCCAGGAAGAGACGGGAGGCGGCTACACCTTC. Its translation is CAWSQEETGGGYTF.

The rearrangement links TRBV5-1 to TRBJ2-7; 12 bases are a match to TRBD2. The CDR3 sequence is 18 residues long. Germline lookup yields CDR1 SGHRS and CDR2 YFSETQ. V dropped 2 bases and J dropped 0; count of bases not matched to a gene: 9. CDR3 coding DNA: TGCGCCAGCAGCTTACTGACTAGCGGGGGCCTAAGCTCCTACGAGCAGTACTTC. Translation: CASSLLTSGGLSSYEQYF.